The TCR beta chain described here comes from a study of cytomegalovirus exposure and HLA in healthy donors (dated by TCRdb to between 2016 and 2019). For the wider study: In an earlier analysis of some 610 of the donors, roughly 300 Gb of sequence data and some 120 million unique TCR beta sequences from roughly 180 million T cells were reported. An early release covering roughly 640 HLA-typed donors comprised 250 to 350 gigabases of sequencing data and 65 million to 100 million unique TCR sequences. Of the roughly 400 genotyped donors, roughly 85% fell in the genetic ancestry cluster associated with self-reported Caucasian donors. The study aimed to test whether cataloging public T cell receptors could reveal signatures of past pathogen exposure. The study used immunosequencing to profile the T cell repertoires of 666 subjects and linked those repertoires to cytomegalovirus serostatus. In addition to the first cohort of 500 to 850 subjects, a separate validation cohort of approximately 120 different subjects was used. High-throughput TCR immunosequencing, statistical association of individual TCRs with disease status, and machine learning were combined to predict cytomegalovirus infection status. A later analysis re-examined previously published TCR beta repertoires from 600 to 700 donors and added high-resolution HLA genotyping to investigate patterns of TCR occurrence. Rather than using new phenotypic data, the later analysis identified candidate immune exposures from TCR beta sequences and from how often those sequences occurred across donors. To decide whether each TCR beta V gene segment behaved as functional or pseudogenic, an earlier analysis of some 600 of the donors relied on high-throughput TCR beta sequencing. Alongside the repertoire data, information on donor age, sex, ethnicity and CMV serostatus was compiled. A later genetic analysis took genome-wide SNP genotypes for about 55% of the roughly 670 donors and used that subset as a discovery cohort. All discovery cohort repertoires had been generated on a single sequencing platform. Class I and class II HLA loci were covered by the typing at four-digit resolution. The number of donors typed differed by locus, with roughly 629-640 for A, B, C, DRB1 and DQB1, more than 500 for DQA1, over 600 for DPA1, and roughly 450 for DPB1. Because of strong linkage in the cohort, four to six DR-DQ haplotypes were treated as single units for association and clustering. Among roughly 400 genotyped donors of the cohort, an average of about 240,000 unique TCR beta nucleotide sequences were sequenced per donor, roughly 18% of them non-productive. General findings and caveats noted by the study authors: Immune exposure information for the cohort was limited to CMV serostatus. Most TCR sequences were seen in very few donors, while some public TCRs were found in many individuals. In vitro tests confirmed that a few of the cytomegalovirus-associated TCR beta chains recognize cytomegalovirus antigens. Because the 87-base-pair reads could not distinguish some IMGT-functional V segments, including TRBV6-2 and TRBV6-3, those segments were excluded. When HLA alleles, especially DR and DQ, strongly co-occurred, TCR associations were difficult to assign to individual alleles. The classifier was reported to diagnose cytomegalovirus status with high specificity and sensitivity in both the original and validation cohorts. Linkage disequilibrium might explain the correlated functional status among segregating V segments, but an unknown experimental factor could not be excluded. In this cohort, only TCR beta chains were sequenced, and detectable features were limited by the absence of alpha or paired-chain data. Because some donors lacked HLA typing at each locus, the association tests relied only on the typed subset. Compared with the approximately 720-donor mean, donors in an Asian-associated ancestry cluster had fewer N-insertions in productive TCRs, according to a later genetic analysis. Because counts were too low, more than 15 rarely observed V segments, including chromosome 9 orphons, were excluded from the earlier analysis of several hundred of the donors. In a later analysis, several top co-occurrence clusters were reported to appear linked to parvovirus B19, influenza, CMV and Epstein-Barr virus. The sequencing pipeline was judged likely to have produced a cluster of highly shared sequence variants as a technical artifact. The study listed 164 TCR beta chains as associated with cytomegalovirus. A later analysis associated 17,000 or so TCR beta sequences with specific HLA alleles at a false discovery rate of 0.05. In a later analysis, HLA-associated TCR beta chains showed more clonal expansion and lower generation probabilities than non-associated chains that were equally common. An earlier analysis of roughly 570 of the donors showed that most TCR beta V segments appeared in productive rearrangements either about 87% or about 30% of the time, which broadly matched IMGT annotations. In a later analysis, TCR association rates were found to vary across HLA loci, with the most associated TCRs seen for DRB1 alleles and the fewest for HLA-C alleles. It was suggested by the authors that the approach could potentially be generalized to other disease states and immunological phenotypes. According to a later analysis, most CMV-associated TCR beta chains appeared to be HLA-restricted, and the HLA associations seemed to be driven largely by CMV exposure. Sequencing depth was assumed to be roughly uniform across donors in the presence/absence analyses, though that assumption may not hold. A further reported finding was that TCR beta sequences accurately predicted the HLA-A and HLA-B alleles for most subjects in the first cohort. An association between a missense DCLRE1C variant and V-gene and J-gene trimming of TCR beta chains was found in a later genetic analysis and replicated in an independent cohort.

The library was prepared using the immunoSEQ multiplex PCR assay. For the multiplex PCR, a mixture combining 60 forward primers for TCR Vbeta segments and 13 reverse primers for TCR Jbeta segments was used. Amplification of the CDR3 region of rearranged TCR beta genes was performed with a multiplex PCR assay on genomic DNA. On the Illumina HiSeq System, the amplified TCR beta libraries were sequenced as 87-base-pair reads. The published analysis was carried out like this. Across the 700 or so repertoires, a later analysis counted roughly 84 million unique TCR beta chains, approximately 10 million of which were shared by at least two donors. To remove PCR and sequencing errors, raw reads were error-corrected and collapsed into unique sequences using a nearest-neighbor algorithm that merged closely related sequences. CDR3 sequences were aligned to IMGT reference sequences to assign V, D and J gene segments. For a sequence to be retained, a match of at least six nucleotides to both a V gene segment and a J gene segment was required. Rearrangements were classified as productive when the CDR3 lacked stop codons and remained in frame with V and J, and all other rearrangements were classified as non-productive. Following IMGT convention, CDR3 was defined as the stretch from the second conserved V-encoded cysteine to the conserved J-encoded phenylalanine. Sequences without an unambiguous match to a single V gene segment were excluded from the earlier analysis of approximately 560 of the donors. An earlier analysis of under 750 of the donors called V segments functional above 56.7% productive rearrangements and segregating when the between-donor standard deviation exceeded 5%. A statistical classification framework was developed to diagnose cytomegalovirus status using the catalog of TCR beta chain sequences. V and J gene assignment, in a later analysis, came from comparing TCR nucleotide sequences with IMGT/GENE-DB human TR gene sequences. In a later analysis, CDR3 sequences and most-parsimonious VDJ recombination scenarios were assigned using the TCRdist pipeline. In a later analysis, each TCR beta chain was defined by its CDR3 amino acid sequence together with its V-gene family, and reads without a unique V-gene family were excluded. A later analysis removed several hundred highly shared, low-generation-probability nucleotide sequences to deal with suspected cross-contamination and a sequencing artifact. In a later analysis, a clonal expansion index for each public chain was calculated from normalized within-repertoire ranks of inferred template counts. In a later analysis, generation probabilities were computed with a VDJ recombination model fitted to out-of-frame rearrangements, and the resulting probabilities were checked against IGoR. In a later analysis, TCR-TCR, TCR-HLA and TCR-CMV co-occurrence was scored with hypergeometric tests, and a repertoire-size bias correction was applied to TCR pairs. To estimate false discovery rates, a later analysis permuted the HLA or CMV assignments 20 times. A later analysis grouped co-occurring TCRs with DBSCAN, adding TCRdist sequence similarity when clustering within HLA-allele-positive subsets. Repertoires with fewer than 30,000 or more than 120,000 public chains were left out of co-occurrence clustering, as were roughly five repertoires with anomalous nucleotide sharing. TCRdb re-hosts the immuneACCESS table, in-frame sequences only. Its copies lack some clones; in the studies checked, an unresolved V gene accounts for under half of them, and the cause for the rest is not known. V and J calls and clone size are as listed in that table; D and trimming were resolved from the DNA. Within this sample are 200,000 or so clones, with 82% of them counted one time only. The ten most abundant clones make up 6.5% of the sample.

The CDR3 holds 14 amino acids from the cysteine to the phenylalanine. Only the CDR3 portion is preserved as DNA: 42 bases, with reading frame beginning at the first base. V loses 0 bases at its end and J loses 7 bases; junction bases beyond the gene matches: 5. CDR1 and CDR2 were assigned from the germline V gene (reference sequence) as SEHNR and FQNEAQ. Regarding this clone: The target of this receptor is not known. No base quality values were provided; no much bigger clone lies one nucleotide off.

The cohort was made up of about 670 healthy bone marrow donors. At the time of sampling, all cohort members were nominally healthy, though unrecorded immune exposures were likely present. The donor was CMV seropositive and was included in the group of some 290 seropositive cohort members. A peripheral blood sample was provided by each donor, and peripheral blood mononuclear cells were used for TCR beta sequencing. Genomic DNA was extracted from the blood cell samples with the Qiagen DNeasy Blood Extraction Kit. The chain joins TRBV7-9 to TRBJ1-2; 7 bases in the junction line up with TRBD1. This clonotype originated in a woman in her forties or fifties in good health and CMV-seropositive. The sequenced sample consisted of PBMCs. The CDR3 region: CASSLADRAVGYTF. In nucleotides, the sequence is TGTGCCAGCAGCTTAGCTGACAGGGCGGTTGGCTACACCTTC. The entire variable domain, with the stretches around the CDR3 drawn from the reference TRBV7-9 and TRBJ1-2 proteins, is DTGVSQNPRHKITKRGQNVTFRCDPISEHNRLYWYRQTLGQGPEFLTYFQNEAQLEKSRLLSDRFSAERPKGSFSTLEIQRTEQGDSAMYLCASSLADRAVGYTFGSGTRLTVV.